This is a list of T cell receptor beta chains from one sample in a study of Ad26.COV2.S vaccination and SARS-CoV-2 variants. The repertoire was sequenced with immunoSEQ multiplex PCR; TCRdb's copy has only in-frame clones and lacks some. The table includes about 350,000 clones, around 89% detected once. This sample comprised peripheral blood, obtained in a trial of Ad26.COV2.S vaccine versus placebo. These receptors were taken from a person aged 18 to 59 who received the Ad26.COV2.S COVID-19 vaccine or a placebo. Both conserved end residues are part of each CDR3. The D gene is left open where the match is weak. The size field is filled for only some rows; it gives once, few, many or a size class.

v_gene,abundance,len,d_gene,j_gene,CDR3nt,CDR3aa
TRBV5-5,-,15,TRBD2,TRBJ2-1,TGTGCCAGCACGGGTGGCCTAGCGGGCTACAATGAGCAGTTCTTC,CASTGGLAGYNEQFF
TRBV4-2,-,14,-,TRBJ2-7,TGTGCCAGCAGCCCCACCGGGACACACTACGAGCAGTACTTC,CASSPTGTHYEQYF
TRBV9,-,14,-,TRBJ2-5,TGTGCCAGCAGCGTAGTCGAAGACCAAGAGACCCAGTACTTC,CASSVVEDQETQYF
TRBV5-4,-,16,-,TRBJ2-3,TGTGCCAGCAGTCTTACAGGTTCGGCTAGCACAGATACGCAGTATTTT,CASSLTGSASTDTQYF
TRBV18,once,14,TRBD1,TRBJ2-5,TGTGCCAGCTCACCGACAGGGGGCCAAGAGACCCAGTACTTC,CASSPTGGQETQYF
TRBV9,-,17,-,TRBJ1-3,TGTGCCAGCAGCGTCAGCCAAGGGGAGAGCTCTGGAAACACCATATATTTT,CASSVSQGESSGNTIYF
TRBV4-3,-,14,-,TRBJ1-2,TGCGCCAGCAGCCAAGTTCGGACGGTGTATGGCTACACCTTC,CASSQVRTVYGYTF
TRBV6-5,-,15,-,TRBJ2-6,TGTGCCAGCAGTAAGGGGGGCTCTGGGGCCAACGTCCTGACTTTC,CASSKGGSGANVLTF
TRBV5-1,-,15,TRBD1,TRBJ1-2,TGCGCCAACAGCTCTCCGGGACAGGGGTCCTATGGCTACACCTTC,CANSSPGQGSYGYTF
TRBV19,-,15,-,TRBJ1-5,TGTGCCAGTAGTATTGGCAGGTATAGCAATCAGCCCCAGCATTTT,CASSIGRYSNQPQHF
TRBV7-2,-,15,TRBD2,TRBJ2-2,TGTGCCAGCGGACTACTAGCGGGAGGAACCGGGGAGCTGTTTTTT,CASGLLAGGTGELFF
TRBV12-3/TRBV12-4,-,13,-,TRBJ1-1,TGTGCCAGCAGTTTGTCCGCTAGCACTGAAGCTTTCTTT,CASSLSASTEAFF
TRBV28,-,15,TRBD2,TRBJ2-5,TGTGCCAGCAGTACCGGGACTAGCGGCAAAGAGACCCAGTACTTC,CASSTGTSGKETQYF
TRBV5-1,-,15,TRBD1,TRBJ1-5,TGCGCCAGCAGCTCGGAGGGGGCGCGTGGACAGCCCCAGCATTTT,CASSSEGARGQPQHF
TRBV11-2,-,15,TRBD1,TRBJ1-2,TGTGCCAGCAGCTTAGGAGCAGGGGGCGGCTATGGCTACACCTTC,CASSLGAGGGYGYTF
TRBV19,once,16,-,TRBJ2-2,TGTGCCAGTAGTATTCTAGGGTCGACGAACACCGGGGAGCTGTTTTTT,CASSILGSTNTGELFF
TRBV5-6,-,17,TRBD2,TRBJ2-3,TGTGCCAGCAGCTTGGATCGAGCGGGGGTTTTTACGGATACGCAGTATTTT,CASSLDRAGVFTDTQYF
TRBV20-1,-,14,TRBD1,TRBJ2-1,TGCAGTGCTAGTCAATCCAGGGGGCTCAATGAGCAGTTCTTC,CSASQSRGLNEQFF
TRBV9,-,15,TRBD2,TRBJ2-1,TGTGCCAGCAGCCTCACTAGCGGGGGGGTCTATGAGCAGTTCTTC,CASSLTSGGVYEQFF
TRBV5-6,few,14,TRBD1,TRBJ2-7,TGTGCCAGCAGCTTGGGGACAGGTCTCTACGAGCAGTACTTC,CASSLGTGLYEQYF
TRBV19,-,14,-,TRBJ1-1,TGTGCCAGTAGTATGGCCGGGCTGGGCACTGAAGCTTTCTTT,CASSMAGLGTEAFF
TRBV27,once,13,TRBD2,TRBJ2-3,TGTGCCAGCAGGCGGGGGGGCCCAGATACGCAGTATTTT,CASRRGGPDTQYF
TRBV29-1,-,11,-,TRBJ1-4,TGCAGCGTTGTGCAGAATGAAAAACTGTTTTTT,CSVVQNEKLFF
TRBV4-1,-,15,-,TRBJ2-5,TGCGCCAGCAGCCATCGTACCGGGGGCCAAGAGACCCAGTACTTC,CASSHRTGGQETQYF
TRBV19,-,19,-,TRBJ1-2,TGTGCCAGTAGTATAAGGGGCTGGGCAGGGTACCTTGAAGAGTATGGCTACACCTTC,CASSIRGWAGYLEEYGYTF
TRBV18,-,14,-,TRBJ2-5,TGTGCCAGCTCCCGGAGTCTGGGGCAAGAGACCCAGTACTTC,CASSRSLGQETQYF
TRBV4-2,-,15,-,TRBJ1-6,TGTGCCAGCAGCCTAAGCGGGGCGGCGGATTCACCCCTCCACTTT,CASSLSGAADSPLHF
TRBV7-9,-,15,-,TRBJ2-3,TGTGCCAGCAGCCCAACCAGGCTAAGCACAGATACGCAGTATTTT,CASSPTRLSTDTQYF
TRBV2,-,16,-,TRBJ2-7,TGTGCCAGCAGTGAAGCGGCGACCCTTCGACAGTACGAGCAGTACTTC,CASSEAATLRQYEQYF
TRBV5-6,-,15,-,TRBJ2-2,TGTGCCAGCAGCTTGGGACTAGGGCACACCGGGGAGCTGTTTTTT,CASSLGLGHTGELFF
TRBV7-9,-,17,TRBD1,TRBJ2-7,TGTGCCAGCAGCCCCCAAAAAACGACAGGGCTCTCCTACGAGCAGTACTTC,CASSPQKTTGLSYEQYF
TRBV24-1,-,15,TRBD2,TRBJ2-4,TGTGCCACCAGTCCCGGGGGGGTGGCCAAAAACATTCAGTACTTC,CATSPGGVAKNIQYF
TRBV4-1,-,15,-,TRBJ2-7,TGCGCCAGCAGCCCCGGAGGGGCGAACCCCTACGAGCAGTACTTC,CASSPGGANPYEQYF
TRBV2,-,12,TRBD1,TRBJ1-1,TGTGCCAGCAGTCGACAGGGCACTGAAGCTTTCTTT,CASSRQGTEAFF